These T cell receptor beta chains were read from a single sample in a study of T cell responses to AZD1222 COVID-19 vaccine. TCRdb keeps only in-frame clones here, not all; method: immunoSEQ multiplex PCR. The sample has approximately 150,000 clones; nearly 95% are singletons. Sample: peripheral blood, taken on day 0 of AZD1222 vaccination. All receptors come from an adult in good health. Both conserved end residues are part of each CDR3. A D gene is named only where the DNA matches it firmly.

j_call: TRBJ1-1; cdr3_length: 13; d_call: TRBD1; v_call: TRBV3-1/TRBV3-2; cdr3_aa: CASNNRGATEAFF; cdr3_nt: TGTGCCAGCAACAACAGGGGGGCCACTGAAGCTTTCTTT
j_call: TRBJ1-1; cdr3_length: 13; d_call: NA; v_call: TRBV11-3; cdr3_aa: CASSLGGNTEAFF; cdr3_nt: TGTGCCAGCAGCTTAGGTGGGAACACTGAAGCTTTCTTT
j_call: TRBJ2-7; cdr3_length: 13; d_call: TRBD1; v_call: TRBV5-6; cdr3_aa: CASKGADPYEQYF; cdr3_nt: TGTGCCAGCAAGGGGGCAGATCCCTACGAGCAGTACTTC
j_call: TRBJ1-2; cdr3_length: 14; d_call: NA; v_call: TRBV4-3; cdr3_aa: CASSQEWGHYGYTF; cdr3_nt: TGCGCCAGCAGCCAAGAATGGGGGCACTATGGCTACACCTTC
j_call: TRBJ1-4; cdr3_length: 17; d_call: NA; v_call: TRBV7-9; cdr3_aa: CASSLLLSDTTNEKLFF; cdr3_nt: TGTGCCAGCAGCTTACTCCTGAGTGACACAACTAATGAAAAACTGTTTTTT
j_call: TRBJ2-7; cdr3_length: 11; d_call: NA; v_call: TRBV5-1; cdr3_aa: CASSPGHEQYF; cdr3_nt: TGCGCCAGCAGCCCCGGCCACGAGCAGTACTTC
j_call: TRBJ1-4; cdr3_length: 14; d_call: NA; v_call: TRBV7-9; cdr3_aa: CASSLGGANEKLFF; cdr3_nt: TGTGCCAGCAGCTTGGGAGGGGCTAATGAAAAACTGTTTTTT
j_call: TRBJ2-3; cdr3_length: 15; d_call: TRBD2; v_call: TRBV30; cdr3_aa: CAWSRGGGSGDTQYF; cdr3_nt: TGTGCCTGGTCTCGGGGCGGGGGGAGTGGAGATACGCAGTATTTT
j_call: TRBJ1-5; cdr3_length: 13; d_call: NA; v_call: TRBV9; cdr3_aa: CASSVSGNQPQHF; cdr3_nt: TGTGCCAGCAGCGTTAGTGGCAATCAGCCCCAGCATTTT
j_call: TRBJ1-1; cdr3_length: 16; d_call: TRBD1; v_call: TRBV30; cdr3_aa: CAWPQQTGGVVTEAFF; cdr3_nt: TGTGCCTGGCCCCAACAGACAGGGGGGGTGGTCACTGAAGCTTTCTTT
j_call: TRBJ2-1; cdr3_length: 15; d_call: NA; v_call: TRBV7-3; cdr3_aa: CASSLAVSSYNEQFF; cdr3_nt: TGTGCCAGCAGCTTAGCGGTTAGCTCCTACAATGAGCAGTTCTTC